A single sample is the source of the 15 T cell receptor beta chains below, sequenced in a study of beta chain features in type 1 diabetes. Study-level results: TCRB CDR3s were moderately but significantly shorter in Type 1 diabetes patients in all four CD4+ subsets.

Every bit of the isolated RNA underwent reverse transcription, so sequencing read expressed TCRB transcripts. This table comes from immunoSEQ multiplex PCR, and its TCRdb copy is limited to in-frame clones, with some not included. Seen here are about 160,000 clones, approximately 7.8% observed once, and the top ten hold about 0.9%. No antigen is known for these receptors. Sample: central memory CD4+ T cells from blood. These receptors were taken from a middle-aged woman with type 1 diabetes.

J is TRBJ1-1 and V is TRBV7-9; possibly TRBD1 for D (6 bases). This CDR3 has 14 residues. Germline V lookup: CDR1 SEHNR, CDR2 FQNEAQ (reference sequence). V was trimmed by 6 bases and J by 1 base, leaving 12 bases between them. The CDR3: CASSFQDRNTEAFF. The CDR3 DNA follows: TGTGCCAGCAGTTTCCAGGACAGGAACACTGAAGCTTTCTTT.

This clone was recorded a few times. The chain has TRBV4-3 and TRBJ1-3, with no clear D. The CDR3 is 16 amino acids. Germline V gene sequence: CDR1 LGHNA, CDR2 YSLEER. V lost 3 bases and J lost 4, with 16 bases in between. CDR3 amino acids: CASSQGSHGRGNTIYF. As DNA, the CDR3 is TGCGCCAGCAGCCAGGGGAGTCACGGACGGGGAAACACCATATATTTT.

The chain uses TRBV30 and TRBJ1-4; D is uncertain. The CDR3 contains 17 residues. The germline V and J ends were trimmed by 6 bases and 5 bases, with 25 bases remaining between them. The germline gives CDR1 GTSNPN, CDR2 SVGIG (reference sequence). The CDR3, as DNA: TGTGCCTGCCGGGAAGGATGGAGTTTTCCTACCAATGAAAAACTGTTTTTT. Its translation is CACREGWSFPTNEKLFF.

This clone was detected only a few times. V is TRBV5-4 and J is TRBJ1-2; a weak D match, TRBD1 (6 bases). Germline V gene data show CDR1 as SGHNT and CDR2 as YYREEE (reference sequence). The CDR3 runs to 13 residues. V was shortened by 4 bases and J by 6 bases, with 13 bases between the two germline ends. Written as DNA, the CDR3 is TGTGCCAGCAGCCCAAACAGGGTGGATGGCTACACCTTC. The encoded protein is CASSPNRVDGYTF.

The chain links TRBV11-2 to TRBJ2-1; possibly TRBD2 for D (6 bases). The CDR3 consists of 11 residues. V was cut by 4 bases and J by 12 bases, with 10 bases left in between. CDR1 and CDR2 from the germline V gene are SGHAT and FQNNGV. This chain's CDR3 is CASSSLGRQFF. The CDR3 nucleotides are TGTGCCAGCAGCTCCCTCGGGAGGCAGTTCTTC.

Only a few counts were recorded for this clone. V usage is TRBV18 and J usage is TRBJ2-1; TRBD2 matches at 7 bases. This CDR3 contains 17 residues. Germline V gene data show CDR1 as KGHSH and CDR2 as LQKENI. V lost 1 base and J lost 4; bases outside the gene matches: 10. The CDR3 DNA is TGTGCCAGCTCACCACTTGGAGTTACTAGCGCGTACAATGAGCAGTTCTTC. Amino acids: CASSPLGVTSAYNEQFF.

The chain employs TRBV28 and TRBJ2-1; possibly TRBD2 for D (6 bases). The V gene's germline CDR1 is MDHEN and CDR2 SYDVKM. The CDR3 spans 15 residues. Trimming stripped 7 bases from V and 3 bases from J, with 16 bases between. The CDR3 protein is CASTSTSGRYNEQFF. CDR3 DNA: TGTGCCAGCACCTCGACTAGTGGACGCTACAATGAGCAGTTCTTC.

This clone was observed a few times. V usage is TRBV9 and J usage is TRBJ2-5; 9 bases map to TRBD2. Per the germline V gene, CDR1 is SGDLS and CDR2 is YYNGEE. V was clipped by 4 bases and J by 2 bases; unmatched bases: 9. This CDR3 region has 16 residues. In DNA form, the CDR3 reads TGTGCCAGCAGCCCAAGTAGCGGGAGAGGGCAAGAGACCCAGTACTTC. It encodes CASSPSSGRGQETQYF.

The genes are TRBV29-1 and TRBJ2-1; 7 positions match TRBD2. There are 13 residues in the CDR3. CDR1 SQVTM and CDR2 ANQGSEA come from the germline V gene. After removal of 7 bases from V and 5 bases from J, the junction contained 8 bases not matched to a gene. This chain's CDR3 is CSGGESGNNEQFF. CDR3 DNA: TGCAGCGGCGGGGAGAGCGGGAACAATGAGCAGTTCTTC.

The chain recombines TRBV4-2 with TRBJ1-4; unclear D gene. The V end was cut by 0 bases, the J end by 9 bases, with 14 bases between. Germline V gene lookup returns CDR1 LGHNA and CDR2 YNFKEQ. CDR3 length: 15 residues. In nucleotides, the CDR3 is TGTGCCAGCAGCCAAGAGGTCGGGGATGCGAAAAAACTGTTTTTT. Residues: CASSQEVGDAKKLFF.

The chain uses TRBV18 and TRBJ2-2, with D possibly TRBD1 on 6 matching bases. Deletions cut 7 bases from V and 0 bases from J, with 12 bases between. From germline, CDR1 is KGHSH and CDR2 LQKENI. The length of the CDR3 is 15 residues. The CDR3 region has the DNA TGTGCCAGCTTCAGGGACACTTCGAACACCGGGGAGCTGTTTTTT. Protein: CASFRDTSNTGELFF.

The chain employs TRBV4-2 and TRBJ2-3, with TRBD2 matching over 9 bases. V was clipped by 4 bases and J by 1 base; unmatched bases: 3. Germline assignment: CDR1 LGHNA and CDR2 YNFKEQ. The CDR3 covers 15 residues. For the CDR3, the DNA is TGTGCCAGCAGCCTAGCGGGGGACCGCACAGATACGCAGTATTTT. Its protein product is CASSLAGDRTDTQYF.

In its sample, this clone was seen a few times. V and J are TRBV18 and TRBJ1-5; possibly TRBD1 for D (5 bases). V was trimmed by 1 base and J by 5 bases, leaving 9 bases between them. This CDR3 contains 14 residues. CDR1 and CDR2 (germline): KGHSH, LQKENI. CDR3 loop: CASSPQGRDQPQHF. The DNA for the CDR3 is TGTGCCAGCTCACCACAGGGGAGGGATCAGCCCCAGCATTTT.

This clone was counted between two and nine times. This sequence joins TRBV7-3 and TRBJ2-5; no clear D gene. CDR1 is SGHTA, CDR2 FQGTGA, per germline. V lost 5 bases and J lost 4, with 2 bases in between. CDR3 size: 10 residues. The CDR3: CASSRETQYF. The CDR3 DNA sequence: TGTGCCAGCAGCCGAGAGACCCAGTACTTC.

This clone is a singleton in its sample. The rearrangement uses TRBV7-9 and TRBJ2-7, with 9 bases matching TRBD1. The CDR3 consists of 13 residues. V trimming: 5 bases; J trimming: 7 bases; junction bases outside the gene matches: 6. CDR1 is SEHNR, CDR2 FQNEAQ, per germline (reference sequence). The CDR3 nucleotides are TGTGCCAGCAGCCGGACAGGGGAGTGGGAGCAGTACTTC. The encoded protein is CASSRTGEWEQYF. Based on the CDR3 plus reference TRBV7-9 and TRBJ2-7, the full variable domain is DTGVSQNPRHKITKRGQNVTFRCDPISEHNRLYWYRQTLGQGPEFLTYFQNEAQLEKSRLLSDRFSAERPKGSFSTLEIQRTEQGDSAMYLCASSRTGEWEQYFGPGTRLTVT.